These 5 T cell receptor beta chains were sequenced from one sample in a study of identical twins' blood T cells. TCRdb redid the calling of the 5' RACE reads with MiXCR, one entry per CDR3 protein. Of hundreds of thousands of distinct CDR3 sequences in the sample, about 28% are singletons; the top ten hold about 6.1%. The specimen sequenced was PBMCs. These receptors came from a woman aged 18 to 49 in good health.

The rearrangement joins TRBV4-3 to TRBJ2-7; either TRBD1 or TRBD2 may fit D (5 bases each). Trimming removed 4 bases at V and 3 bases at J, with 19 bases between. This CDR3 has 16 residues. Germline CDR1 is LGHNA and CDR2 is YSLEER. The CDR3 protein is CASSPQLVRDHYEQYF. The CDR3 DNA follows: TGCGCCAGCAGCCCTCAATTGGTAAGGGACCACTACGAGCAGTACTTC.

This clonotype has more than one count but fewer than ten. The CDR3 loop is CASRGLAVTDTQYF. The DNA for the CDR3 is TGTGCCAGCCGAGGACTAGCGGTTACAGATACGCAGTATTTT. The genes are TRBV3-1 and TRBJ2-3; 10 bases are shared with TRBD2. CDR3 length equals 14 residues. CDR1 is LGHDT and CDR2 is YNNKEL in the germline V gene (reference sequence). V lost 8 bases and J lost 3; bases outside the gene matches: 5.

This clonotype was observed a single time. The CDR3 loop reads CASSEQGYAGELFF. The CDR3 nucleotides are TGTGCCAGCAGCGAACAGGGGTACGCCGGGGAGCTGTTTTTT. The V gene is TRBV6-4, the J gene TRBJ2-2; 7 nucleotides align to TRBD1. From germline, CDR1 is MRHNA and CDR2 SNTAGT. This CDR3 is built from 14 residues. Trimming took 6 bases from V and 6 from J; bases not matched to a gene: 7.

This clonotype has just a few counts. The rearrangement joins TRBV18 to TRBJ2-3, with D possibly being TRBD1 or TRBD2 (5 bases each). Deletions cut 4 bases from V and 5 bases from J, with 16 bases between. CDR1 is KGHSH, CDR2 LQKENI, per germline. The CDR3 totals 15 residues. The CDR3 DNA reads TGTGCCAGCTCACTAACGACGGGGCCAGGAGATACGCAGTATTTT. It translates to CASSLTTGPGDTQYF.

This clonotype has more than one count but fewer than ten. The V and J genes are TRBV5-1 and TRBJ1-5; D is undetermined. Between the trimmed V and J ends, which lost 0 bases and 6 bases, there was a span of 13 bases. CDR1 and CDR2 from the germline V gene are SGHRS and YFSETQ. The CDR3 is made up of 15 amino acids. CDR3 nucleotide sequence: TGCGCCAGCAGCTTGGGGGCTGGGTCTGGTCAGCCCCAGCATTTT. Translated, it gives CASSLGAGSGQPQHF.